The source of this T cell receptor beta chain is a study of T cell changes during pregnancy in multiple sclerosis. J lost 4 bases, V lost 2 bases, and 9 bases had no gene match. Per germline, CDR1 MDHEN and CDR2 SYDVKM. This CDR3 is 16 amino acids long. Repertoires were generated with immunoSEQ multiplex PCR, while TCRdb's copy carries only in-frame clones and drops some. The table lists roughly 110,000 clones, roughly nine tenths of them singletons, with less than 2% in the top ten. The starting material was peripheral blood, obtained before pregnancy. This TCR was recovered from a female donor with multiple sclerosis, enrolled in a pregnancy study. The rearrangement joins TRBV28 to TRBJ1-2; 8 bases map to TRBD1. The CDR3 DNA is TGTGCCAGCAGTTTAATCGAGACAGGGGTCGGCTATGGCTACACCTTC. Its protein is CASSLIETGVGYGYTF.